This T cell receptor beta chain was identified during a study of blood T cells in healthy people across ages. Study-wide findings and caveats: What prevented conclusive comparison of naive and antigen-experienced cells was that PBMCs were unsorted. Naive CD4+ cell counts and diversity both ran higher in long-lived than in aged donors.

Concerning this clonotype itself: Its antigen is unidentified.

This CDR3 is 15 amino acids long. Germline CDR1 and CDR2: SEHNR and FQNEAQ (reference sequence). J lost 6 bases, V lost 5 bases, and 8 bases had no gene match. Then a second PCR, running roughly 7 to 11 cycles, was carried out with a sample-barcoded 5' primer and a J-beta primer mix. TCRdb fed the 5' RACE reads into MiXCR, producing one record per CDR3 protein. The table records over a million distinct CDR3 sequences, around 59% of them present only once. There were at least 5.5 micrograms of total RNA extracted from every sample. This clonotype originated in a young man in good health. The specimen was blood. The chain recombines TRBV7-9 with TRBJ2-1, with 9 positions matching TRBD1. The CDR3 sequence: CASSPGTGCVNEQFF. The CDR3 nucleotides are TGTGCCAGCAGCCCCGGGACAGGGTGTGTCAATGAGCAGTTCTTC.